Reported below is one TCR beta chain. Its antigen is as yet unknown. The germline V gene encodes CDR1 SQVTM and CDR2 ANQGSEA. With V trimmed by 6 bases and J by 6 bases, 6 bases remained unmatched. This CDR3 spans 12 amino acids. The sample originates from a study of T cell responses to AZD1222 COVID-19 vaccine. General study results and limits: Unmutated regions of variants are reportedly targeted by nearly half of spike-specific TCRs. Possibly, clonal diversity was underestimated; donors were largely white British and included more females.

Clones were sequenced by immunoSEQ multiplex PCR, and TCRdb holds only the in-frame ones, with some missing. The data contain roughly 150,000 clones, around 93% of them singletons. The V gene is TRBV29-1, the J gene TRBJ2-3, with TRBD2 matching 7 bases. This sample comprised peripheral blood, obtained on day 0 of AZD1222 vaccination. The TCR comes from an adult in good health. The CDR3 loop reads CSVQAGTDTQYF. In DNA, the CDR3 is TGCAGCGTGCAAGCGGGAACTGATACGCAGTATTTT.